The 25 T cell receptor beta chains in this list originate from one sample, sequenced in a study of regulatory T cells in long-lasting Graves disease (dated by TCRdb to the early 2020s). Interpreted using the paper, the time point label stands for: newly diagnosed GD, antithyroid drugs for less than 3 months. For both TCR sequencing and RNA sequencing, RNA was extracted from PBMCs using TRIzol. Libraries came from multiplex PCR. The sample was run on an Illumina HiSeq 4000. iRepertoire HTBI primers and Arm-PCR amplification of CDR3 regions were used to construct TCR beta libraries. TCRdb cleaned the public reads at Q25 with fastp, built clones with MiXCR and kept in-frame beta chains. Under each unique CDR3 protein, matching rows form one entry showing the most common genes and DNA. Here the sample has roughly 410,000 distinct CDR3 sequences; about 15% occur a single time. Approximately 7.8% of the sample rests with the top ten.

This sample was also put to use in a study of T cells in Graves' hyperthyroidism and ophthalmopathy.

Sequenced material: peripheral blood mononuclear cells (PBMCs), taken at new diagnosis, from a patient treated with antithyroid drugs. Receptor source: a woman aged 40 to 50 with Graves disease. Donor details come from another sample of the same person, matched by shared clones.

The chain couples TRBV29-1 to TRBJ2-5; 12 positions agree with TRBD2. J was trimmed by 1 base and V by 4 bases; bases with no gene match: 7. The germline CDR1 and CDR2 sequences are SQVTM and ANQGSEA. This CDR3 is built from 16 residues. The CDR3 bases are TGCAGCGTTGTAAGATCGGGACTAGCGGGCCAAGAGACCCAGTACTTC. Its translation is CSVVRSGLAGQETQYF. Combining the CDR3 with reference TRBV29-1 and TRBJ2-5 gives the whole variable domain SAVISQKPSRDICQRGTSLTIQCQVDSQVTMMFWYRQQPGQSLTLIATANQGSEATYESGFVIDKFPISRPNLTFSTLTVSNMSPEDSSIYLCSVVRSGLAGQETQYFGPGTRLLVL.

This sequence joins TRBV10-3 and TRBJ2-2; 8 bases are shared with TRBD1. The ends lost 6 bases at V and 6 bases at J; junction bases unmatched: 9. CDR1 and CDR2 (germline): ENHRY, SYGVKD. The CDR3 length is 15 residues. Here the CDR3 reads CAIRPGQESPGELFF. The CDR3 DNA sequence: TGTGCCATCAGGCCGGGACAGGAGAGCCCCGGGGAGCTGTTTTTT.

The V call is TRBV7-9, the J call TRBJ2-7, with 7 bases fitting TRBD2. This CDR3 contains 17 residues. V gave up 4 bases and J gave up 6 bases; unmatched junction bases: 18. Germline V gene lookup returns CDR1 SEHNR and CDR2 FQNEAQ (reference sequence). CDR3 bases: TGTGCCAGCAGCTACCCAAGCGGGACTCCCTTGGGTGCCGAGCAGTACTTC. This gives the protein CASSYPSGTPLGAEQYF.

This clonotype was recorded at least ten times. This sequence joins TRBV7-6 and TRBJ1-6; weak D call: TRBD1 (6 bases). Germline CDR1 and CDR2: SGHVS and FNYEAQ. The CDR3 loop spans 14 amino acids. Trimming shortened V by 3 bases and J by 5 bases, and 8 bases separated the two germline ends. The CDR3: CASSFGQHNSPLHF. The CDR3 bases are TGTGCCAGCAGCTTTGGACAGCATAATTCACCCCTCCACTTT.

A remark on this clonotype: Given a much more abundant clone one base away, this may be a read error. This is likely a read error, given that the CDR3 carries no conserved phenylalanine or tryptophan at its end. The rearrangement joins TRBV5-1 to TRBJ2-1; TRBD2 is a possible D gene (5 bases). Judging by the DNA end, TRBJ2-5 fits better; the J call may be wrong. The CDR3 length is 13 residues. Germline V lookup: CDR1 SGHRS, CDR2 YFSETQ. CDR3 amino acids: CASSLPQRETQYL. The DNA of the CDR3 is TGCGCCAGCAGCTTGCCCCAGCGGGAGACCCAGTACTTG.

CDR3 bases: TGTGCCAGCAGCTTATATATCTCAGGGAAGAGATATACGCAGTATTTT. It encodes CASSLYISGKRYTQYF. The gene calls are TRBV13 and TRBJ2-3; D is possibly TRBD1 (5 bases). The V end lost 2 bases, the J end lost 7 bases, and 19 bases lay between the germline ends. Germline CDR1 and CDR2: PRHDT and FYEKMQ (reference sequence). This CDR3 is 16 amino acids long.

This clonotype was recorded a few times. J is TRBJ2-7 and V is TRBV19; D is perhaps TRBD1 (6 bases). The CDR3 is 14 residues long. Germline V CDR1 and CDR2: LNHDA, SQIVND (reference sequence). V was cut by 3 bases and J by 3 bases, with 12 bases left in between. The CDR3 coding sequence is TGTGCCAGTAGTATCGACAGGTGGCACTACGAGCAGTACTTC. Translated, it gives CASSIDRWHYEQYF.

This clonotype occurred many times. This chain connects TRBV24-1 to TRBJ1-5; tentative D call: TRBD1 (5 bases). Trimming removed 10 bases at V and 0 bases at J, with 18 bases between. Per the germline V gene, CDR1 is KGHDR and CDR2 is SFDVKD. The CDR3 consists of 16 residues. CDR3 sequence (DNA): TGTGCCACGTCCGACAGAGACCCGTCTAGCAATCAGCCCCAGCATTTT. It codes for CATSDRDPSSNQPQHF.

This chain links TRBV9 with TRBJ2-2, with TRBD2 as a possible D gene (7 bases). The V end lost 0 bases, the J end lost 5 bases, and 20 bases lay between the germline ends. This CDR3 comprises 18 residues. CDR1 and CDR2 (germline): SGDLS, YYNGEE. For the CDR3, the DNA is TGTGCCAGCAGCGTAGGAGGTTGGGGAGGGGGGAAGACCGGGGAGCTGTTTTTT. Translation: CASSVGGWGGGKTGELFF.

This clonotype was seen ten or more times. The rearrangement links TRBV3-1 to TRBJ1-1; D unclear. Germline CDR1 is LGHDT and CDR2 is YNNKEL (reference sequence). V lost 2 bases and J 5 bases, leaving 9 bases between the germline ends. The CDR3 has 13 amino acids. CDR3 protein: CASSQYRGTEAFF. CDR3 in DNA: TGTGCCAGCAGCCAATATCGTGGGACTGAAGCTTTCTTT.

This clonotype was detected only a few times. The chain couples TRBV28 to TRBJ2-7, with D unclear. CDR1 and CDR2 (germline): MDHEN, SYDVKM. This CDR3 has 12 residues. With 6 bases removed from V and 2 bases from J, the gap between germline ends came to 8 bases. The CDR3 DNA reads as TGTGCCAGCAGCCCAGCCCCCTACGAGCAGTACTTC. Its translation is CASSPAPYEQYF.

This clonotype has ten or more counts. The gene calls are TRBV29-1 and TRBJ2-7; 8 bases map to TRBD2. CDR1 and CDR2 (germline): SQVTM, ANQGSEA. This CDR3 spans 15 amino acids. Trimming removed 7 bases from V and 5 bases from J; junction bases left unmatched: 16. DNA of the CDR3: TGCAGCGCCGCAGGAGGGTTAGCGGGACCTGACGAGCAGTACTTC. It yields the protein CSAAGGLAGPDEQYF.

This clonotype has only a few counts. V gene TRBV5-1 combines with J gene TRBJ1-2, with no clear D. Looked up from germline, CDR1 is SGHRS and CDR2 is YFSETQ. This CDR3 has 13 amino acids. The germline V and J ends were trimmed by 0 bases and 4 bases, with 7 bases remaining between them. CDR3 sequence (DNA): TGCGCCAGCAGCTTGGAGGATAGCTATGGCTACACCTTC. Translated, it gives CASSLEDSYGYTF. The full variable domain, its missing parts supplied by reference TRBV5-1 and TRBJ1-2, is KAGVTQTPRYLIKTRGQQVTLSCSPISGHRSVSWYQQTPGQGLQFLFEYFSETQRNKGNFPGRFSGRQFSNSRSEMNVSTLELGDSALYLCASSLEDSYGYTFGSGTRLTVV.

This clonotype has at least ten counts. The V gene is TRBV6-2 or TRBV6-3, the J gene TRBJ2-2; D gene ambiguous. CDR3 length: 14 residues. The ends were cut back, 4 bases at V and 9 bases at J, with 15 bases in the middle. Germline CDR1 MNHEY, CDR2 SVGEGT. The CDR3 DNA reads TGTGCCAGCAGTTCCCCCCTGATGGGGAGGGAGCTGTTTTTT. Its protein is CASSSPLMGRELFF.

This clonotype was seen ten or more times. The chain is built from TRBV2 and TRBJ1-5; D remains unclear. This CDR3 contains 14 residues. V lost 8 bases to trimming and J lost 0 bases, with 11 bases between them. Germline V gives CDR1 SNHLY, CDR2 FYNNEI. The CDR3 loop reads CASLGSYSNQPQHF. The CDR3 coding sequence is TGTGCCAGCCTGGGCAGCTATAGCAATCAGCCCCAGCATTTT.

As concerns this clonotype: Given a much more abundant clone one base away, this may be a read error. The CDR3 protein is CASSHGQGHEQFF. CDR3 nucleotides: TGTGCCAGCAGCCACGGACAGGGCCATGAGCAGTTCTTC. The chain joins TRBV11-2 to TRBJ2-1; TRBD1 matches 8 bases. This CDR3 is 13 amino acids long. The trim removed 5 bases at V and 8 bases at J, leaving 5 bases unmatched. Germline CDR1 is SGHAT and CDR2 is FQNNGV. The complete variable domain, with remaining parts taken from reference TRBV11-2 and TRBJ2-1, reads EAGVAQSPRYKIIEKRQSVAFWCNPISGHATLYWYQQILGQGPKLLIQFQNNGVVDDSQLPKDRFSAERLKGVDSTLKIQPAKLEDSAVYLCASSHGQGHEQFFGPGTRLTVL.

The count of this clonotype is one. This chain links TRBV30 with TRBJ1-5; D is possibly TRBD1 (5 bases). Per germline, CDR1 GTSNPN and CDR2 SVGIG (reference sequence). This CDR3 has 13 residues. V dropped 0 bases and J dropped 7 bases, with 10 bases sitting between them. Here the CDR3 DNA reads TGTGCCTGGAGTGTAAGGGGACGGCAGCCCCAGCATTTT. As protein: CAWSVRGRQPQHF.

A remark on this clonotype: A clone one base away is much larger, so this may be a read error. The chain uses TRBV9 and TRBJ2-7; 7 positions agree with TRBD1. Germline V gives CDR1 SGDLS, CDR2 YYNGEE. This CDR3 contains 11 residues. CDR3 in DNA: TGTGTCAGCAGCGTAGAGGGGGCGTTAGACTTC. Translation: CVSSVEGALDF.

This clonotype has at least ten counts. This rearrangement joins TRBV2 to TRBJ2-3, with 10 bases lining up with TRBD1. This CDR3 comprises 14 residues. Germline assignment: CDR1 SNHLY and CDR2 FYNNEI. V shed 6 bases and J 7 bases; nucleotides not matched to a gene: 7. For the CDR3, the DNA is TGTGCCAGCAGCCCCGACAGGGGGCGGAATACGCAGTATTTT. Translated, it gives CASSPDRGRNTQYF.

This clonotype was detected many times. This chain uses TRBV29-1 with TRBJ2-7; D gene uncertain. The CDR3 loop spans 14 amino acids. V lost 5 bases, J lost 3 bases, and 17 bases lay in between. CDR1 is SQVTM and CDR2 is ANQGSEA in the germline V gene. This CDR3 is CSVRVSNRDYEQYF. CDR3 sequence (DNA): TGCAGCGTTAGAGTATCCAACAGAGACTACGAGCAGTACTTC.

The table lists this clonotype with a few counts. The J gene is TRBJ1-1, the V gene TRBV3-1; possible D gene TRBD1, 5 bases. The CDR3 totals 15 residues. The germline CDR1 and CDR2 sequences are LGHDT and YNNKEL (reference sequence). V lost 2 bases, J lost 3 bases, and 13 bases lay in between. The CDR3 DNA is TGTGCCAGCAGCCAAAGGGGCCACCGGGACACTGAAGCTTTCTTT. Translated, it gives CASSQRGHRDTEAFF.

Many counts were recorded for this clonotype. The J gene is TRBJ2-1, the V gene TRBV7-2; no clear D gene. V lost 2 bases to trimming and J lost 0 bases, with 8 bases between them. The CDR3 is 15 residues long. CDR1 is SGHTA, CDR2 FQGNSA, per germline. The CDR3 sequence is CASSLRSYSYNEQFF. In DNA, the CDR3 is TGTGCCAGCAGCTTACGGAGCTACTCCTACAATGAGCAGTTCTTC.

This clonotype was seen only a few times. The chain recombines TRBV7-9 with TRBJ2-2; D perhaps matches TRBD2 (5 bases). Germline loops: CDR1 SEHNR, CDR2 FQNEAQ (reference sequence). This CDR3 contains 15 residues. The V end lost 3 bases, the J end lost 0 bases, and 8 bases lay between the germline ends. CDR3 amino acids: CASSFGESNTGELFF. As DNA, the CDR3 is TGTGCCAGCAGCTTCGGGGAATCGAACACCGGGGAGCTGTTTTTT.

V is TRBV6-2 or TRBV6-3 and J is TRBJ1-5, with 7 bases identical to TRBD1. V lost 6 bases to trimming and J lost 6 bases; unmatched junction nucleotides: 5. The CDR3 is made up of 13 amino acids. The germline V gene has CDR1 MNHEY and CDR2 SVGEGT. The CDR3 loop is CASSRTGSQPQHF. The CDR3 DNA follows: TGTGCCAGCAGCCGGACAGGAAGTCAGCCCCAGCATTTT.

J is TRBJ2-1 and V is TRBV20-1; 11 nucleotides line up with TRBD2. The CDR3 runs 14 residues. V was clipped by 4 bases and J by 6 bases; unmatched bases: 5. The germline V gene encodes CDR1 DFQATT and CDR2 SNEGSKA (reference sequence). CDR3 protein: CSATSSGRANEQFF. The DNA for the CDR3 is TGCAGTGCTACGAGTAGCGGGAGGGCCAATGAGCAGTTCTTC.